The rows below give T cell receptor beta chains drawn from one sample of a study of molecular identifiers for immune sequencing clone quantification. TCRdb itself ran the PCR reads through MiXCR, one entry per CDR3 protein. The sample has around 470,000 distinct CDR3 sequences; 20% to 25% are singletons. Sequencing was carried out using naive CD8+ T cells from blood, with Jurkat cell RNA spiked in. The receptors originated from a human donor in good health. Some libraries in this study had Jurkat cell RNA spiked in. Each CDR3 is given with its conserved first and last residue. D genes are given only for firm matches. Size is omitted from some rows. Given values are once, few, many or a class for expanded clones.

j_call d_call cdr3_length clone_size v_call cdr3_nt cdr3_aa
TRBJ2-5 NA 14 NA TRBV4-1 TGCGCCAGCGGCCAAGATAACGGGCAAGAGACCCAGTACTTC CASGQDNGQETQYF
TRBJ2-2 TRBD1 13 many TRBV7-3 TGTGCCAGCAGCCCGTCGGGACAGCGGGAGCTGTTTTTT CASSPSGQRELFF
TRBJ1-1 NA 14 few TRBV7-9 TGTGCCAGCAGCTTTTGGGTTGGGGCCACTGAAGCTTTCTTT CASSFWVGATEAFF
TRBJ2-3 NA 14 many TRBV3-1 TGTGCCAGCAGGAAGACGGCGGTTTCAGATACGCAGTATTTT CASRKTAVSDTQYF
TRBJ2-7 NA 15 few TRBV4-3 TGCGCCAGCAGCCAATATAAGGGAGTGGGTTACGAGCAGTACTTC CASSQYKGVGYEQYF
TRBJ1-2 NA 13 NA TRBV12-3/TRBV12-4 TGTGCCAGCAGTTGGCCGAGTTTCTATGGCTGCACCTTC CASSWPSFYGCTF
TRBJ2-4 NA 19 NA TRBV7-5 NA CISVPEASDRARAKNIQYF
TRBJ2-3 NA 16 NA TRBV12-3/TRBV12-4 TGTGCCAGCAGTTTAGGCGCCGATCATCCTTCCGATACGCAGTATTTT CASSLGADHPSDTQYF
TRBJ2-3 NA 16 NA TRBV2 TGTGCCAGCAGTGAATTACAGGTCTTACCCACAGATACGCAGTATTTT CASSELQVLPTDTQYF
TRBJ1-3 NA 14 NA TRBV12-3/TRBV12-4 TGTGCCAGCAGCCCAGATTTGGCTGGAAACACCATATATTTT CASSPDLAGNTIYF
TRBJ2-1 TRBD1 16 many TRBV28 TGTGCCAGCAGAGCTGCCGGACAGGGAGGTGGTAATGAGCAGTTCTTC CASRAAGQGGGNEQFF
TRBJ1-1 NA 13 NA TRBV29-1 TGCAGCGTTGATCCTGGGATGAACACTGAAGCTTTCTTT CSVDPGMNTEAFF
TRBJ2-4 NA 15 few TRBV7-2 TGTGCCAGCAGCCCCTTTGCGGGAGCCAAAAACATTCAGTACTTC CASSPFAGAKNIQYF
TRBJ2-1 NA 17 many TRBV11-2 TGTGCCAGCAGTCCACCCCGGGACTCGAGCTCCTACAATGAGCAGTTCTTC CASSPPRDSSSYNEQFF
TRBJ1-2 TRBD1 17 few TRBV9 TGTGCCAGCAGCGGGACAGGGGCCGCGGGGGGCCCCAACGGCTACACCTTC CASSGTGAAGGPNGYTF
TRBJ1-5 NA 15 many TRBV3-1 TGTGCCAGCAGCCAAGAACAGTATAGCAATCAGCCCCAGCATTTT CASSQEQYSNQPQHF
TRBJ2-1 TRBD1 16 few TRBV6-6 TGTGCCAGCAGTTACTCGACAGGGGGTCAGAACAATGAGCAGTTCTTC CASSYSTGGQNNEQFF
TRBJ2-2 NA 15 many TRBV12-3/TRBV12-4 TGTGCCAGCCGCAGTTGGACTCCCAATTCCGGGGAGCTGTTTTTT CASRSWTPNSGELFF
TRBJ2-7 TRBD1 14 NA TRBV9 TGTGCCAGCAGCGCCGGGACAGGGGGAGACGAGCAGTACTTC CASSAGTGGDEQYF
TRBJ2-7 TRBD1 14 NA TRBV4-1 TGCGCCAGCAGCCGGGGACAGGAGAACTACGAGCAGTACTTC CASSRGQENYEQYF
TRBJ2-5 TRBD2 17 many TRBV6-6 TGTGCCAGCCGCCCGGGACTAGCGGGGGGAATACAAGAGACCCAGTACTTC CASRPGLAGGIQETQYF
TRBJ1-1 NA 15 few TRBV6-5 TGTGCCAGCAGCCCTGAATGGGGACTTAACACTGAAGCTTTCTTT CASSPEWGLNTEAFF
TRBJ1-4 TRBD1 14 many TRBV10-3 TGTGCCATCAGTGGGACAGGGTCCGGTGAAAAACTGTTTTTT CAISGTGSGEKLFF
TRBJ2-7 NA 11 NA TRBV27 TGTGCCACCAGGGTTAACTACGAGCAGTACTTC CATRVNYEQYF
TRBJ2-1 NA 15 NA TRBV2 TGTGCCAGCAGCCCGGGGCCGACGCCTTACAATGAGCAGTTCTTC CASSPGPTPYNEQFF
TRBJ2-1 TRBD1 17 NA TRBV5-6 TGTGCCAGCAGCTTGTATATTCTGGGACAGGGGATAAATGAGCAGTTCTTC CASSLYILGQGINEQFF
TRBJ2-1 NA 12 NA TRBV6-5 TGTGCCAGCAGGCCCGCGGGACAGAGGGAGTTCTTC CASRPAGQREFF
TRBJ2-7 NA 15 few TRBV20-1 TGCAGTGCTAGAGGAGTCGGGGCAGTGAAGATCGAGCAGTACTTC CSARGVGAVKIEQYF